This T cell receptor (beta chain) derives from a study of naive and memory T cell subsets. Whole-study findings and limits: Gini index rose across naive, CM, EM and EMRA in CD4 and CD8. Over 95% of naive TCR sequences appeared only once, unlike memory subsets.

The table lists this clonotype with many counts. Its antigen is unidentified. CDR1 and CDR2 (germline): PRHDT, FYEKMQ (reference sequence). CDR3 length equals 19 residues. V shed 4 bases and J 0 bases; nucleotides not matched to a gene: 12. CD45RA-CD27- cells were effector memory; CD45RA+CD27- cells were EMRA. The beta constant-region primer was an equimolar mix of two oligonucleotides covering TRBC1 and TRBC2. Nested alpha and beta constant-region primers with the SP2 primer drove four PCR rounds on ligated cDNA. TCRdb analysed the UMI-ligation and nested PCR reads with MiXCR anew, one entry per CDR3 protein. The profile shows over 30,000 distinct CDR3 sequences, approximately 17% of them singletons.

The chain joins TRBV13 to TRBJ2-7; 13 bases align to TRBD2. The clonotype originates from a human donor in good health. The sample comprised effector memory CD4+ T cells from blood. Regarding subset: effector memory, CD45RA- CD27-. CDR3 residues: CASSSLRGGTSGNSYEQYF. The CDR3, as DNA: TGTGCCAGCAGCTCCCTAAGGGGGGGGACTAGCGGGAACTCCTACGAGCAGTACTTC.